This entry is about one TCR beta chain. Its target is unknown. Isolated RNA was reverse transcribed in full, so expressed TCRB transcripts were sequenced. Here immunoSEQ multiplex PCR was the method, and the copy in TCRdb shows in-frame clones only, minus some. Of about 620,000 clones in the sample, about 14% were seen once. The trim removed 10 bases at V and 0 bases at J, leaving 8 bases unmatched. The length of the CDR3 is 15 residues. Germline CDR1 is ENHRY and CDR2 is SYGVKD. This specimen belongs to a study of beta chain features in type 1 diabetes. Points from the study as a whole: PCR might pick shorter templates more often, in the same way for patients and controls.

The chain carries TRBV10-3 and TRBJ2-1; 8 positions match TRBD2. Sequencing used naive CD4+ T cells from blood. The clonotype originates from a man aged 18 to 29 in good health. The CDR3, as DNA: TGTGCCACCGCGGGGGGCGGTAGCTCCTACAATGAGCAGTTCTTC. It specifies CATAGGGSSYNEQFF.